These 6 T cell receptor beta chains were sequenced from one sample in a study of PD-L1 blockade in urothelial cancer (dated by TCRdb to 2016 to 2017). The time point tag for this specimen amounts to: pretreatment peripheral blood. Library preparation employed the immunoSEQ multiplex PCR assay. TCRdb mirrors the immuneACCESS table, restricted to in-frame sequences. Some clones are absent from its copies; in checked studies, under half trace to an unresolved V gene, and the reason for the others is unknown. Within this sample are 60,000 to 75,000 clones, with about 83% of them counted one time only. Around a tenth of the sample rests with the top ten. The material sequenced was PBMCs, taken around atezolizumab (anti-PD-L1) treatment. The receptor set was obtained from a woman aged 70-85 years with urothelial cancer.

On this clone itself: Other DNA sequences of this sample code for an identical CDR3. V and J are TRBV18 and TRBJ2-2; 7 nucleotides agree with TRBD1. This CDR3 is 15 amino acids long. V lost 6 bases and J lost 0; bases outside the gene matches: 4. From germline, CDR1 is KGHSH and CDR2 LQKENI. The CDR3 nucleotides are TGTGCCAGCTCGCCGACAGGGCCGAACACCGGGGAGCTGTTTTTT. Translating it yields CASSPTGPNTGELFF.

This clone has only one observation. The chain carries TRBV5-1 and TRBJ1-1; perhaps TRBD1 as D (6 bases). Germline V CDR1 and CDR2: SGHRS, YFSETQ. V lost 4 bases and J 1 base, leaving 14 bases between the germline ends. The CDR3 covers 15 residues. The CDR3, as DNA: TGCGCCAGCAGCCCCCAGACAGGTCGGAACACTGAAGCTTTCTTT. Its translation is CASSPQTGRNTEAFF.

V usage is TRBV9 and J usage is TRBJ2-2; maybe TRBD1 (5 bases). Trimming removed 0 bases at V and 5 bases at J, with 8 bases between. Germline assignment: CDR1 SGDLS and CDR2 YYNGEE. This CDR3 is built from 14 residues. Here the CDR3 reads CASSVVGATGELFF. CDR3 in DNA: TGTGCCAGCAGCGTAGTAGGGGCGACCGGGGAGCTGTTTTTT.

The V gene is TRBV10-2, the J gene TRBJ1-4; possible D gene TRBD1, 5 bases. Trimming removed 0 bases at V and 10 bases at J, with 12 bases between. The CDR3 covers 14 residues. Germline V gene lookup returns CDR1 WSHSY and CDR2 SAAADI. The CDR3 DNA reads TGCGCCAGCAGTGAGTCAGACAGCGTGGGAAAACTGTTTTTT. Translating it yields CASSESDSVGKLFF.

The chain uses TRBV15 and TRBJ2-5; 13 bases are a match to TRBD2. CDR1 and CDR2 from the germline V gene are LNHNV and YYDKDF (reference sequence). V was pared by 5 bases and J by 5 bases, with 11 bases of the junction left unmatched. This CDR3 is built from 17 residues. CDR3 sequence: CATSRQGTSGDPETQYF. CDR3 bases: TGTGCCACCAGCCGCCAGGGGACTAGCGGGGATCCGGAGACCCAGTACTTC.

This chain joins TRBV27 and TRBJ2-7; D call uncertain. Deletions cut 3 bases from V and 0 bases from J, with 9 bases between. This CDR3 contains 14 residues. The germline V gene encodes CDR1 MNHEY and CDR2 SMNVEV (reference sequence). CDR3 DNA: TGTGCCAGCAGTTTCGGGTTCGACTCCTACGAGCAGTACTTC. Translated, it gives CASSFGFDSYEQYF.